The 26 T cell receptor beta chains below all came from one sample that was sequenced in a study of blood T cells in healthy people across ages. Alongside a J-beta primer mix, a sample-barcoded 5' primer served in a second PCR lasting about 6 to 11 cycles. Each CDR3 protein gets one entry after TCRdb re-called the 5' RACE reads with MiXCR. The sample carries 1.8 million or so distinct CDR3 sequences, 39% recorded once. Sequenced sample: blood. The receptors here all came from a human donor in good health.

The rearrangement uses TRBV12-3 or TRBV12-4 and TRBJ2-3, with 10 nucleotides matching TRBD1. The length of the CDR3 is 14 residues. The V gene end was trimmed by 5 bases and the J gene end by 4 bases; junction bases not matched to a gene: 3. As DNA, the CDR3 is TGTGCCAGCAGTGGGACAGGGGAATCAGATACGCAGTATTTT. It codes for CASSGTGESDTQYF.

This clonotype was seen only once. The genes are TRBV2 and TRBJ1-4, with 11 bases identical to TRBD1. After removal of 8 bases from V and 3 bases from J, the junction contained 14 bases not matched to a gene. This CDR3 comprises 18 residues. Germline V lookup: CDR1 SNHLY, CDR2 FYNNEI. In DNA form, the CDR3 reads TGTGCCAGCGGATTACTGGGACAGGGGGACGGGGCTAATGAAAAACTGTTTTTT. Translated: CASGLLGQGDGANEKLFF.

In DNA form, the CDR3 reads TGTGCCAGCAGCGTTAGGGGGGTTGAAGATACGCAGTATTTT. Its translation is CASSVRGVEDTQYF. The V gene is TRBV9, the J gene TRBJ2-3, with D possibly called TRBD1 or TRBD2 (6 bases each). The V and J ends lost 2 bases and 5 bases respectively, with 12 bases between them. CDR3 length equals 14 residues. CDR1 and CDR2 (germline): SGDLS, YYNGEE.

The chain has TRBV24-1 and TRBJ2-1; 9 nucleotides match TRBD2. The V gene's germline CDR1 is KGHDR and CDR2 SFDVKD. This CDR3 contains 14 residues. J gave up 6 bases and V 7 bases, and 6 bases lay outside the gene matches. In nucleotides, the CDR3 is TGTGCCACCAGGGGCAGCGGGGGGATCAATGAGCAGTTCTTC. It specifies CATRGSGGINEQFF.

V usage is TRBV9 and J usage is TRBJ2-1, with D unresolved. V was clipped by 0 bases and J by 6 bases, with 10 bases between them. Germline CDR1 and CDR2: SGDLS and YYNGEE. The CDR3 runs 14 residues. The CDR3 region has the DNA TGTGCCAGCAGCGTAGGAGGTAGCCCCAATGAGCAGTTCTTC. Translation gives CASSVGGSPNEQFF.

This sequence joins TRBV4-3 and TRBJ2-7; D is possibly TRBD2 (6 bases). There are 16 residues in the CDR3. The germline V gene encodes CDR1 LGHNA and CDR2 YSLEER. Trimming took 1 base from V and 5 from J, leaving 18 bases between them. CDR3 in DNA: TGCGCCAGCAGCCAAGTTTACGGGGGTGAGGTCAACGAGCAGTACTTC. This translates into CASSQVYGGEVNEQYF.

The rearrangement uses TRBV20-1 and TRBJ2-3, with a tentative D call TRBD2 (6 bases). Germline loops: CDR1 DFQATT, CDR2 SNEGSKA (reference sequence). Trimming pared 5 bases from V and 2 bases from J, leaving 14 bases between. This CDR3 is 14 amino acids long. This CDR3 reads CSAWTGLPTDTQYF. The DNA of the CDR3 is TGCAGTGCTTGGACGGGACTTCCCACAGATACGCAGTATTTT.

V is TRBV12-3 or TRBV12-4 and J is TRBJ2-1, with 12 bases matching TRBD2. This CDR3 has 16 residues. The V segment lost 3 bases and the J segment 4 bases; nucleotides outside the gene matches: 4. In DNA, the CDR3 is TGTGCCAGCAGTTTGTTCACTAGCGGGGGGTACAATGAGCAGTTCTTC. It is translated as CASSLFTSGGYNEQFF.

This clonotype was observed a handful of times. The chain recombines TRBV11-2 with TRBJ1-2, with 9 bases that match TRBD1. V shed 1 base and J 1 base; nucleotides not matched to a gene: 7. From germline, CDR1 is SGHAT and CDR2 FQNNGV. The CDR3 sequence is 17 residues long. CDR3 nucleotides: TGTGCCAGCAGCTTAGGACCGGGGACAGGGCATAACTATGGCTACACCTTC. Residues: CASSLGPGTGHNYGYTF.

V and J are TRBV12-3 or TRBV12-4 and TRBJ2-1, with D perhaps TRBD2 (7 bases). This CDR3 is 16 amino acids long. V gave up 6 bases and J gave up 9 bases, with 24 bases separating them. This CDR3 is CASSRPGRGAVGEQFF. CDR3 nucleotides: TGTGCCAGCAGCCGACCGGGCCGGGGGGCCGTGGGTGAGCAGTTCTTC.

This clonotype appeared a few times. This chain links TRBV24-1 with TRBJ1-2; TRBD1 matches at 7 bases. The V gene's germline CDR1 is KGHDR and CDR2 SFDVKD. The CDR3 has 14 amino acids. Germline trimming cut 4 bases from V and 6 bases from J; bases unmatched to any gene: 7. The CDR3, as DNA: TGTGCCACCAGTGACCCGACAGGGACGGATGGCTACACCTTC. Protein: CATSDPTGTDGYTF.

This clonotype was recorded a few times. The chain joins TRBV4-2 to TRBJ2-7; D not certain. The CDR3 is made up of 17 amino acids. V was trimmed by 5 bases and J by 1 base, leaving 21 bases between them. From germline, CDR1 is LGHNA and CDR2 YNFKEQ. CDR3 loop: CASSDKISRSKSYEQYF. The CDR3 nucleotides read TGTGCCAGCAGCGACAAGATTAGTCGGAGTAAATCCTACGAGCAGTACTTC.

The chain carries TRBV7-2 and TRBJ1-4; D is ambiguous. CDR1 SGHTA and CDR2 FQGNSA come from the germline V gene. The CDR3 loop spans 13 amino acids. Trimming stripped 11 bases from V and 8 bases from J, with 18 bases between. The CDR3 here is CASRSSGWEKLFF. CDR3 coding DNA: TGTGCCTCAAGGAGTTCTGGTTGGGAAAAACTGTTTTTT.

V is TRBV20-1 and J is TRBJ2-5; D possibly corresponds to TRBD2 (6 bases). Per the germline V gene, CDR1 is DFQATT and CDR2 is SNEGSKA (reference sequence). The length of the CDR3 is 14 residues. CDR3 in DNA: TGCGCTTCCGGAGGGGCGGCACAACAAGAGACCCAGTACTTC. Translating it yields CASGGAAQQETQYF.

CDR3 coding DNA: TGTGCCAGCAGTTCAGCATGGGGGCGGAACGGGAATGGGGCCAACGTCCTGACTTTC. It encodes CASSSAWGRNGNGANVLTF. This rearrangement joins TRBV12-3 or TRBV12-4 to TRBJ2-6; tentatively, D is TRBD1 (6 bases). Trimming took 4 bases from V and 3 from J, leaving 22 bases between them. This CDR3 is 19 amino acids long.

The count of this clonotype is one. The V gene is TRBV2, the J gene TRBJ2-3; D uncertain. The germline V gene has CDR1 SNHLY and CDR2 FYNNEI. Trimming pared 8 bases from V and 8 bases from J, leaving 11 bases between. The CDR3 sequence is 11 residues long. The CDR3 is CASLLGRTQYF. The CDR3 nucleotides read TGTGCCAGCCTCCTAGGTCGTACGCAGTATTTT.

The genes are TRBV12-3 or TRBV12-4 and TRBJ1-2; D ambiguous. The CDR3 is 14 residues long. V dropped 4 bases and J dropped 4 bases, with 13 bases sitting between them. This CDR3 reads CASSSRRRSYGYTF. The CDR3 DNA reads TGTGCCAGCAGTTCGAGACGGCGAAGCTATGGCTACACCTTC.

The rearrangement joins TRBV7-6 to TRBJ1-2, with TRBD1 as a possible D gene (6 bases). The CDR3 has 13 residues. Trimming pared 2 bases from V and 6 bases from J, leaving 10 bases between. The germline CDR1 and CDR2 sequences are SGHVS and FNYEAQ. CDR3 residues: CASSLPTGHGYTF. The CDR3 coding sequence is TGTGCCAGCAGCTTACCTACAGGGCATGGCTACACCTTC.

This chain uses TRBV27 with TRBJ1-2, with no clear D. The V and J ends lost 8 bases and 5 bases respectively, with 12 bases between them. CDR1 and CDR2 from the germline V gene are MNHEY and SMNVEV (reference sequence). The CDR3 has 12 amino acids. As DNA, the CDR3 is TGTGCCAGCGGGGAGGCGGGGTATGGCTACACCTTC. Residues: CASGEAGYGYTF.

This clonotype was found a few times. This chain links TRBV7-2 with TRBJ1-2, with TRBD1 as a possible D gene (6 bases). V lost 3 bases and J lost 1, with 9 bases in between. This CDR3 has 14 amino acids. Per germline, CDR1 SGHTA and CDR2 FQGNSA. The CDR3 loop reads CASSLGHHNYGYTF. In nucleotides, the CDR3 is TGTGCCAGCAGCTTGGGACATCATAACTATGGCTACACCTTC.

This clonotype came up a few times. Germline is not matched at one junction end, which may reflect a read error. V is TRBV5-1 and J is TRBJ2-1; possible D gene TRBD1, 6 bases. This CDR3 comprises 16 residues. Germline-derived CDR1 and CDR2 are SGHRS and YFSETQ. The DNA for the CDR3 is TGCACCAGCAGCTCGGCAGGGGTAGGGGCCTACAATGAGCAGTTCTTC. Residues: CTSSSAGVGAYNEQFF.

DNA of the CDR3: TGCAGCGTTTCCACTTCGGGGGTTTACGAGCAGTTCTTC. Protein: CSVSTSGVYEQFF. The chain employs TRBV29-1 and TRBJ2-1; D perhaps matches TRBD2 (6 bases). Trimming took off 5 bases at V and 10 bases at J, with 18 bases between the two ends. Germline values: CDR1 SQVTM, CDR2 ANQGSEA. The CDR3 has 13 amino acids.

A note on this clonotype: At one end, the junction sequence differs from germline, possibly due to a read error. This chain links TRBV7-2 with TRBJ2-5; no firm D call. The germline CDR1 and CDR2 sequences are SGHTA and FQGNSA. The CDR3 contains 12 residues. In nucleotides, the CDR3 is TGTGCCCGCAGCTTAGACCGAGAGACCCAGTACTTC. Translating gives CARSLDRETQYF.

The CDR3: CASSLSGAAQETQYF. For the CDR3, the DNA is TGTGCCAGCAGCTTATCTGGGGCGGCGCAAGAGACCCAGTACTTC. The rearrangement uses TRBV7-2 and TRBJ2-5, with a possible D match to TRBD1 (5 bases). V was shortened by 2 bases and J by 2 bases, with 12 bases between the two germline ends. CDR3 length: 15 residues. CDR1 SGHTA and CDR2 FQGNSA come from the germline V gene.

The V call is TRBV3-1, the J call TRBJ2-1; tentative D call: TRBD2 (5 bases). CDR3 length: 14 amino acids. V lost 1 base and J 5 bases, leaving 9 bases between the germline ends. Per the germline V gene, CDR1 is LGHDT and CDR2 is YNNKEL (reference sequence). The CDR3 DNA reads TGTGCCAGCAGCCAAGGGAGGATTAACAATGAGCAGTTCTTC. Its translation is CASSQGRINNEQFF.

V gene TRBV11-3 combines with J gene TRBJ2-5; 9 positions match TRBD2. J gave up 5 bases and V 4 bases, and 14 bases lay outside the gene matches. This CDR3 has 17 residues. Germline CDR1 SGHNT, CDR2 YENEEA. CDR3 in amino acids: CASSSPPSGTRRETQYF. DNA of the CDR3: TGTGCCAGCAGCTCCCCGCCTAGCGGGACCCGGAGGGAGACCCAGTACTTC.